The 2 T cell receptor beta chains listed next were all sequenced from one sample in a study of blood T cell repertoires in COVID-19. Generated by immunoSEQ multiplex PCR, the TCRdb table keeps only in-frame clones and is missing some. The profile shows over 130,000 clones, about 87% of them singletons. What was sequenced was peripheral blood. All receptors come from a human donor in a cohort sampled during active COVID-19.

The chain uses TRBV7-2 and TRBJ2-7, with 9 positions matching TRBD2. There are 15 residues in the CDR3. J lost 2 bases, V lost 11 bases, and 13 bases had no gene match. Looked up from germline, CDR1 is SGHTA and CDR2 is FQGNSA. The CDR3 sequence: CAETRLAGLPYEQYF. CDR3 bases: TGTGCCGAGACCAGGCTAGCGGGGCTCCCCTACGAGCAGTACTTC.

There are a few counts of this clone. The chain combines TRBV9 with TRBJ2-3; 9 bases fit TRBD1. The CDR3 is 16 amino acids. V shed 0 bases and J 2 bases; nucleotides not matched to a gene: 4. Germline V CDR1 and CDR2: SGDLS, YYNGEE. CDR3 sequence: CASSVGGTGHTDTQYF. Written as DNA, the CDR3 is TGTGCCAGCAGCGTAGGGGGGACAGGGCACACAGATACGCAGTATTTT.